This T cell receptor (beta chain) appears in the sequencing data of a study of CD8 T cells in ankylosing spondylitis. The CDR3 loop spans 13 amino acids. Germline V lookup: CDR1 DFQATT, CDR2 SNEGSKA (reference sequence). J gave up 1 base and V 5 bases, and 3 bases lay outside the gene matches. TCRdb ran MiXCR on the 5' RACE reads and lists one entry per CDR3 protein. This sample has tens of thousands of distinct CDR3 sequences, with about a sixth found just once. This chain joins TRBV20-1 and TRBJ2-3; 7 positions agree with TRBD1. The sequence was obtained from a male donor with ankylosing spondylitis or in good health (not recorded which). Specimen: blood. CDR3 in amino acids: CSAVGTGTDTQYF. In DNA form, the CDR3 reads TGCAGTGCTGTGGGGACAGGCACAGATACGCAGTATTTT.